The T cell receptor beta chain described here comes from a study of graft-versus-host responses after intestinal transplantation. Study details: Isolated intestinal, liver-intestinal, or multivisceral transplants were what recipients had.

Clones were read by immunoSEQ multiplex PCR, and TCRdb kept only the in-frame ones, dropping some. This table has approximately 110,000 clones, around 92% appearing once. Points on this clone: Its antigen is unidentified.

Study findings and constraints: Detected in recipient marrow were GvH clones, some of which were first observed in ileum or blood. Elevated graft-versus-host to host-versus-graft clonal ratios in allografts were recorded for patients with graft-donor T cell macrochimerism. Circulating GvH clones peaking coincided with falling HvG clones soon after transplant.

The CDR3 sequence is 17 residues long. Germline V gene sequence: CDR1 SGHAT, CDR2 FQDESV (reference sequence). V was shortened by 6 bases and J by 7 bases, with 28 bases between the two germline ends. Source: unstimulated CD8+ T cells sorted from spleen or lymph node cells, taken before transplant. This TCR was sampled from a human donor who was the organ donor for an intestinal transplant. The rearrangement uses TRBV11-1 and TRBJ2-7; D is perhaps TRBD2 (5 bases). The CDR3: CASRPTWAEGGPGEQYF. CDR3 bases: TGTGCCAGCAGACCAACGTGGGCAGAGGGCGGCCCGGGGGAGCAGTACTTC.